This TCR beta chain was captured by sequencing in a study of a mutant IDH1 vaccine in newly diagnosed glioma. Whole-study context: The earlier regimen, radiotherapy, temozolomide, or both, was most often both. Study-wide points: The authors found pseudoprogression apparently unrelated to changes in top peripheral T cell clonotypes.

Produced via immunoSEQ multiplex PCR; TCRdb's table is partial and in-frame only. Among under 45,000 clones, 65% to 85% were seen once, and the ten largest hold about 2.2%. Germline V gene lookup returns CDR1 LGHNT and CDR2 FRNRAP. The CDR3 runs to 15 residues. J gave up 4 bases and V 6 bases, and 4 bases lay outside the gene matches. Concerning this clone: What it binds is unknown.

The time point was: week 23, last vaccination. The investigators gave 300 ug of mutant IDH1 20-mer peptide in each vaccine dose, together with topical imiquimod. Astrocytomas that were new, WHO grade 3 or 4, IDH1-mutant and ATRX-lost were present in the donors. The chain combines TRBV12-5 with TRBJ2-5, with TRBD2 matching over 14 bases. The TCR comes from a woman aged 18-29 years with glioma. Some clones in this sample may be carry-over from other donors' samples. This sample comprised PBMCs, obtained from a glioma patient whose treatment included an IDH1 peptide vaccine. The CDR3 spells CASGPGLAGVETQYF. The CDR3 region has the DNA TGTGCTAGTGGCCCGGGACTAGCGGGAGTAGAGACCCAGTACTTC.